The clone carrying this T cell receptor (beta chain) was detected a few times. Its target is not known. The source of the sample is a study of identical twins. TCRdb ran MiXCR on the 5' RACE reads and lists one entry per CDR3 protein. The top ten hold 0.25% to 0.3% of the sample, which has roughly 1.6 million distinct CDR3 sequences, about 31% seen once. Study-wide results and limits: Insertions were fewer in abundant cord blood beta clonotypes, whereas memory repertoires showed none of this pattern. Monozygotic twins shared more out-of-frame TCR alpha than recombination models predicted.

This sequence was found in a newborn girl in good health. The material sequenced was cord blood.

Here the CDR3 reads CASSLAEWVREEQFF. The CDR3 DNA reads TGCGCCAGCAGCTTGGCAGAATGGGTGCGGGAAGAGCAGTTCTTC. The chain employs TRBV5-1 and TRBJ2-1; a possible D gene is TRBD2 (6 bases). V dropped 0 bases and J dropped 10 bases, with 17 bases sitting between them. CDR1 is SGHRS and CDR2 is YFSETQ in the germline V gene. The CDR3 runs 15 residues. Looking up the rest from reference TRBV5-1 and TRBJ2-1 gives the full variable domain: KAGVTQTPRYLIKTRGQQVTLSCSPISGHRSVSWYQQTPGQGLQFLFEYFSETQRNKGNFPGRFSGRQFSNSRSEMNVSTLELGDSALYLCASSLAEWVREEQFFGPGTRLTVL.